These 20 T cell receptor beta chains originate from one sample sequenced in a study of blood T cell repertoires in COVID-19. TCRdb's copy holds only in-frame clones and misses some; the assay was immunoSEQ multiplex PCR. This table has under 200,000 clones, approximately 90% appearing once. Source material: peripheral blood. The receptors stem from a man aged 55-75 years with active or convalescent COVID-19.

The rearrangement uses TRBV11-2 and TRBJ2-7; 8 bases map to TRBD2. The germline V gene encodes CDR1 SGHAT and CDR2 FQNNGV. The trim removed 4 bases at V and 5 bases at J, leaving 10 bases unmatched. The CDR3 is made up of 15 amino acids. The CDR3 is CASSSPRGGSHEQYF. The CDR3 bases are TGTGCCAGCAGCTCCCCCCGGGGGGGGAGCCACGAGCAGTACTTC.

J is TRBJ1-2 and V is TRBV11-2, with no clear D. The CDR3 has 15 residues. V lost 0 bases to trimming and J lost 0 bases, with 8 bases between them. In germline, CDR1 is SGHAT, CDR2 FQNNGV. CDR3 sequence reads: CASSLDPVANYGYTF. Here the CDR3 DNA reads TGTGCCAGCAGCTTAGACCCGGTTGCTAACTATGGCTACACCTTC. Drawing the rest from reference TRBV11-2 and TRBJ1-2, the complete variable domain is EAGVAQSPRYKIIEKRQSVAFWCNPISGHATLYWYQQILGQGPKLLIQFQNNGVVDDSQLPKDRFSAERLKGVDSTLKIQPAKLEDSAVYLCASSLDPVANYGYTFGSGTRLTVV.

This clone was seen more than once but under ten times. The rearrangement uses TRBV7-3 and TRBJ2-2; 8 positions agree with TRBD2. With V trimmed by 1 base and J by 1 base, 5 bases remained unmatched. Germline CDR1 is SGHTA and CDR2 is FQGTGA. This CDR3 region has 17 residues. The CDR3 region is CASSLRGSGVNTGELFF. CDR3 DNA: TGTGCCAGCAGCTTAAGGGGTAGCGGGGTGAACACCGGGGAGCTGTTTTTT.

The rearrangement joins TRBV30 to TRBJ2-6; 8 bases match TRBD1. The CDR3 length is 15 residues. CDR1 and CDR2 (germline): GTSNPN, SVGIG (reference sequence). Trimming took 5 bases from V and 4 from J; bases not matched to a gene: 7. Here the CDR3 reads CAWRQGAAGANVLTF. The DNA for the CDR3 is TGTGCCTGGCGGCAGGGGGCGGCCGGGGCCAACGTCCTGACTTTC. The full variable domain, with the rest looked up from reference TRBV30 and TRBJ2-6, is SQTIHQWPATLVQPVGSPLSLECTVEGTSNPNLYWYRQAAGRGLQLLFYSVGIGQISSEVPQNLSASRPQDRQFILSSKKLLLSDSGFYLCAWRQGAAGANVLTFGAGSRLTVL.

V gene TRBV19 combines with J gene TRBJ2-4, with 8 bases that match TRBD1. The CDR3 extends over 11 amino acids. The germline CDR1 and CDR2 sequences are LNHDA and SQIVND (reference sequence). The V and J ends lost 6 bases and 13 bases, in that order; junction bases with no gene match: 5. CDR3 loop: CASRDRDEQYF. CDR3 nucleotide sequence: TGTGCCAGTAGGGACAGGGATGAACAGTACTTC.

The rearrangement links TRBV5-1 to TRBJ2-3; 11 bases match TRBD2. Germline V gene sequence: CDR1 SGHRS, CDR2 YFSETQ. V lost 6 bases to trimming and J lost 0 bases; unmatched junction nucleotides: 6. This CDR3 region has 16 residues. The CDR3 sequence is CASKELAGVSTDTQYF. CDR3 DNA sequence: TGCGCCAGCAAGGAACTAGCGGGGGTCAGCACAGATACGCAGTATTTT.

The chain recombines TRBV5-6 with TRBJ2-7; 7 bases agree with TRBD2. There are 13 residues in the CDR3. After removal of 6 bases from V and 3 bases from J, the junction contained 6 bases not matched to a gene. Germline V gene sequence: CDR1 SGHDT, CDR2 YYEEEE. CDR3 DNA sequence: TGTGCCAGCAACCTGCGGGGGAACTACGAGCAGTACTTC. Protein sequence: CASNLRGNYEQYF.

The V gene is TRBV27, the J gene TRBJ2-7; possible D gene TRBD1, 6 bases. There are 13 residues in the CDR3. The germline CDR1 and CDR2 sequences are MNHEY and SMNVEV (reference sequence). The ends were cut back, 8 bases at V and 0 bases at J, with 11 bases in the middle. CDR3 sequence reads: CASGTSRSYEQYF. The DNA of the CDR3 is TGTGCCAGCGGGACAAGTCGCTCCTACGAGCAGTACTTC.

The V call is TRBV30, the J call TRBJ2-3; 7 nucleotides align to TRBD1. Germline CDR1 GTSNPN, CDR2 SVGIG (reference sequence). The CDR3 totals 19 residues. Losses at the gene ends were 2 bases for V and 6 bases for J; bases not matched to a gene: 23. For the CDR3, the DNA is TGTGCCTGGAGTCGGGCCCGGGCGACAGGGAAAGATTTGTGGGATACGCAGTATTTT. Its protein is CAWSRARATGKDLWDTQYF.

To note about this clone: The same CDR3 is also encoded by other DNA sequences in this sample. The rearrangement uses TRBV7-6 and TRBJ2-1; 12 bases are a match to TRBD2. The CDR3 runs 16 residues. V was pared by 5 bases and J by 2 bases, with 4 bases of the junction left unmatched. The germline CDR1 and CDR2 sequences are SGHVS and FNYEAQ. The CDR3 loop reads CASSLGLAGTYNEQFF. The CDR3 DNA is TGTGCCAGCAGCCTCGGACTAGCGGGGACCTACAATGAGCAGTTCTTC.

This clone was counted between two and nine times. The chain's CDR3 is CASSAILGYGYTF. The CDR3 DNA reads as TGCGCCAGCAGCGCTATTCTAGGCTATGGCTACACCTTC. This chain joins TRBV10-1 and TRBJ1-2; unclear D gene. Germline lookup yields CDR1 WNHNN and CDR2 SYGVQD (reference sequence). The CDR3 consists of 13 residues. V lost 6 bases, J lost 4 bases, and 12 bases lay in between.

This clone was found once. The chain joins TRBV2 to TRBJ1-3, with 9 bases lining up with TRBD1. Trimming removed 8 bases from V and 2 bases from J; junction bases left unmatched: 7. The germline CDR1 and CDR2 sequences are SNHLY and FYNNEI. This CDR3 is built from 15 residues. The CDR3, as DNA: TGTGCCAGCTCCGGGACAGGGTCAGCTGGAAACACCATATATTTT. This sequence encodes CASSGTGSAGNTIYF. Full variable domain (missing parts from reference TRBV2 and TRBJ1-3): EPEVTQTPSHQVTQMGQEVILRCVPISNHLYFYWYRQILGQKVEFLVSFYNNEISEKSEIFDDQFSVERPDGSNFTLKIRSTKLEDSAMYFCASSGTGSAGNTIYFGEGSWLTVV.

The rearrangement uses TRBV18 and TRBJ2-1; 7 bases are a match to TRBD2. Trimming cost V 2 bases and J 10 bases; bases outside gene matches: 8. The CDR3 sequence is 14 residues long. CDR1 and CDR2 from the germline V gene are KGHSH and LQKENI. Here the CDR3 DNA reads TGTGCCAGCTCACCATTAACGAGCGGGGCCGAGCAGTTCTTC. Its translation: CASSPLTSGAEQFF.

The rearrangement links TRBV6-5 to TRBJ1-2, with TRBD1 matching over 9 bases. CDR1 is MNHEY and CDR2 is SVGAGI in the germline V gene. V lost 6 bases, J lost 9 bases, and 11 bases stayed unmatched. CDR3 length: 14 amino acids. CDR3 loop: CASSPTGTGSRYTF. For the CDR3, the DNA is TGTGCCAGCAGCCCCACCGGGACAGGGTCGCGCTACACCTTC.

The chain joins TRBV10-3 to TRBJ2-7; D not resolved. CDR1 ENHRY and CDR2 SYGVKD come from the germline V gene. The V and J ends lost 10 bases and 1 base respectively, with 17 bases between them. The CDR3 has 14 residues. CDR3 coding DNA: TGTGCCAGCACTTATTCGACTCAATCCTACGAGCAGTACTTC. Translating gives CASTYSTQSYEQYF.

The chain recombines TRBV29-1 with TRBJ2-2, with 7 nucleotides matching TRBD1. V shed 4 bases and J 6 bases; nucleotides not matched to a gene: 8. CDR1 and CDR2 (germline): SQVTM, ANQGSEA. The CDR3 runs 14 residues. CDR3: CSVGQGGYSGELFF. The CDR3 nucleotides read TGCAGCGTTGGACAGGGTGGTTATTCCGGGGAGCTGTTTTTT.

This chain links TRBV5-1 with TRBJ2-7; D may be TRBD1 (6 bases). This CDR3 is 13 amino acids long. V shed 4 bases and J shed 9 bases, with 17 bases lying between them. Germline CDR1 and CDR2: SGHRS and YFSETQ. For the CDR3, the DNA is TGCGCCAGCAGCGCAGACAGGACACGGTGGCAGTACTTC. This translates into CASSADRTRWQYF. Full variable domain (rest looked up from reference TRBV5-1 and TRBJ2-7): KAGVTQTPRYLIKTRGQQVTLSCSPISGHRSVSWYQQTPGQGLQFLFEYFSETQRNKGNFPGRFSGRQFSNSRSEMNVSTLELGDSALYLCASSADRTRWQYFGPGTRLTVT.

The chain couples TRBV15 to TRBJ1-1, with a weak D call TRBD1 (6 bases). V gave up 0 bases and J gave up 1 base, with 9 bases separating them. This CDR3 comprises 15 residues. Per the germline V gene, CDR1 is LNHNV and CDR2 is YYDKDF (reference sequence). The CDR3 bases are TGTGCCACCAGCAGAGAGGACAGCTGGAACACTGAAGCTTTCTTT. Encoded protein: CATSREDSWNTEAFF.

The genes are TRBV19 and TRBJ1-6; 7 bases match TRBD1. Germline V lookup: CDR1 LNHDA, CDR2 SQIVND (reference sequence). The CDR3 extends over 17 amino acids. V shed 0 bases and J 7 bases; nucleotides not matched to a gene: 9. The CDR3 region is CASSIEGSGTVNSPLHF. CDR3 in DNA: TGTGCCAGTAGTATAGAGGGCTCCGGGACAGTCAATTCACCCCTCCACTTT.

The chain links TRBV20-1 to TRBJ1-1; no reliable D call. CDR1 DFQATT and CDR2 SNEGSKA come from the germline V gene (reference sequence). Trimming removed 5 bases at V and 3 bases at J, with 7 bases between. The CDR3 sequence is 11 residues long. The CDR3 protein is CSARGDTEAFF. CDR3 bases: TGCAGTGCTCGGGGAGACACTGAAGCTTTCTTT.